This passage covers 4 T cell receptor beta chains from one sample sequenced in a study of beta chain features in type 1 diabetes. The study, taken as a whole, reports: Researchers report that Type 1 diabetes patients had moderately but significantly shorter TCRB CDR3s across all four CD4+ subsets.

Expressed TCRB transcripts got sequenced, as all isolated RNA was reverse transcribed. Assay used: immunoSEQ multiplex PCR; TCRdb lists only in-frame clones, some missing. The sample holds 630,000 or so clones, around 15% seen once. These receptors are not linked to any known antigen. The specimen sequenced was naive CD4+ T cells from blood. These receptor sequences come from a man between 18 and 29 years old with type 1 diabetes.

V usage is TRBV5-4 and J usage is TRBJ2-5, with TRBD2 matching 7 bases. Germline V gene data show CDR1 as SGHNT and CDR2 as YYREEE (reference sequence). This CDR3 is 15 amino acids long. V shed 3 bases, J shed 5 bases, and the junction held 10 bases outside the gene matches. The CDR3: CASSYIPGAGETQYF. CDR3 nucleotide sequence: TGTGCCAGCAGCTATATCCCGGGAGCGGGGGAGACCCAGTACTTC. Supplemented by reference TRBV5-4 and TRBJ2-5, the full variable domain reads ETGVTQSPTHLIKTRGQQVTLRCSSQSGHNTVSWYQQALGQGPQFIFQYYREEENGRGNFPPRFSGLQFPNYSSELNVNALELDDSALYLCASSYIPGAGETQYFGPGTRLLVL.

In its sample, this clone was seen a few times. The CDR3 protein is CASSPPRGAYNEQFF. The CDR3 DNA follows: TGCGCCAGCAGCCCCCCCAGGGGTGCCTACAATGAGCAGTTCTTC. The chain uses TRBV5-1 and TRBJ2-1, with D maybe TRBD1 (6 bases). The V and J ends lost 4 bases and 2 bases respectively, with 13 bases between them. Per the germline V gene, CDR1 is SGHRS and CDR2 is YFSETQ. The CDR3 spans 15 residues.

This clone was seen a handful of times. The sample contains more than one DNA sequence encoding this CDR3. This chain uses TRBV25-1 with TRBJ2-1, with unresolved D. The CDR3 spans 13 residues. CDR1 MGHDK and CDR2 SYGVNS come from the germline V gene. Deletions cut 8 bases from V and 6 bases from J, with 14 bases between. The DNA of the CDR3 is TGTGCCAGCCGGTCAACGGTGGGCAATGAGCAGTTCTTC. Translation: CASRSTVGNEQFF.

A few counts support this clone. V is TRBV6-5 and J is TRBJ2-5; 9 bases line up with TRBD2. This CDR3 region has 14 residues. From germline, CDR1 is MNHEY and CDR2 SVGAGI. J was trimmed by 5 bases and V by 6 bases; bases with no gene match: 7. CDR3 sequence: CASSLAGSGETQYF. The DNA of the CDR3 is TGTGCCAGCAGCCTAGCGGGGTCAGGGGAGACCCAGTACTTC.